This T cell receptor (beta chain) was sequenced for a study of control samples from healthy donors and cancer patients. The assay was immunoSEQ multiplex PCR, and TCRdb's table has in-frame clones only and misses some. The sample yields tens of thousands of clones, roughly 89% seen once. The V and J ends lost 6 bases and 3 bases, in that order; junction bases with no gene match: 5. Germline-derived CDR1 and CDR2 are MNHEY and SMNVEV (reference sequence). This CDR3 comprises 15 residues. The rearrangement joins TRBV27 to TRBJ2-3; 11 bases are a match to TRBD2. This receptor was identified in a man younger than 45 in good health. Sequencing was performed on blood. CDR3 amino acids: CASRVAGGRTDTQYF. The CDR3 DNA sequence: TGTGCCAGCAGGGTAGCGGGGGGGCGGACAGATACGCAGTATTTT.